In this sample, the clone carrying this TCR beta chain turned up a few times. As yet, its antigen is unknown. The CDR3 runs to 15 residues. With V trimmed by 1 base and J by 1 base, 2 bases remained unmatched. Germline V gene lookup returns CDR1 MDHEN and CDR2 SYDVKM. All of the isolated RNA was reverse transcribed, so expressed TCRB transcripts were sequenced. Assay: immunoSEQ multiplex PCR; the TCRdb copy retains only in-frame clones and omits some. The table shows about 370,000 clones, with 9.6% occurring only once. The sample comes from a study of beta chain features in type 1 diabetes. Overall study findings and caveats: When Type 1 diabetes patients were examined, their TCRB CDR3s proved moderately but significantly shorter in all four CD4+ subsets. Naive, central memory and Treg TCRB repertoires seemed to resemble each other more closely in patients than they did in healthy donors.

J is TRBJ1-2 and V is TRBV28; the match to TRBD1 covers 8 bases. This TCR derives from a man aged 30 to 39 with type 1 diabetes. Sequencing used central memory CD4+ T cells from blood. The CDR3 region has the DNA TGTGCCAGCAGTTTATTCGGACAGGGTAACTATGGCTACACCTTC. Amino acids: CASSLFGQGNYGYTF.